Listed here is a single TCR beta chain. At least ten counts were recorded for this clonotype. Its specific antigen is unknown. Nothing much larger sits one base from this clone, and base qualities are not available. The CDR3 holds 12 amino acids from the cysteine to the phenylalanine. The entry retains the CDR3 DNA only, 36 bases that are in frame from base 1. V drops 4 bases and J drops 3 bases, leaving 7 bases in between. The germline V gene provides CDR1 SGHRS and CDR2 YFSETQ. This specimen comes from a study of T cells after yellow fever vaccination (dated by TCRdb to the late 2010s). About the investigation overall: Libraries from fractions with low cell numbers were prepared with the SMART-Seq v4 Ultra Low Input RNA kit. To track T-cell clones before and after primary and booster YFV17D yellow fever vaccination, bulk TCR alpha and beta repertoires were sequenced longitudinally. The cohort comprised two healthy male donors, one aged 18 to 30 and one aged 30 to 40 years. Blood samples were taken at several timepoints before and after primary and secondary immunization, and bulk PBMC replicates and cell subsets were isolated. Results the study describes overall, beyond this receptor: Computational filtering was needed because FACS-sorted repertoires could contain abundant contaminating clonotypes from the bulk population. Most clones expanded after primary vaccination were re-detected after the booster (around 96% of CD4 and approximately 88% of CD8), suggesting broad memory maintenance. Because only two donors were included in the study, the extent to which the findings can be generalized is limited. Compared with the primary T-cell response, the secondary T-cell response was faster but weaker, reaching its peak on day 5 rather than on day 15. A small fraction of clonotypes appeared in both the CD4 and CD8 compartments, likely as a result of convergent recombination.

Read against the paper, the sample's treatment or condition label means: live attenuated yellow fever vaccine strain. A standard Ficoll-Paque protocol was used to isolate PBMCs from peripheral blood. Dynabeads CD4 and CD8 positive selection kits were used to isolate CD4 and CD8 T-cell fractions. TriZol was used to extract RNA from bulk PBMCs, from CD4 and CD8 fractions, and from dextramer-positive and dextramer-negative fractions. Synthesis of TCR cDNA relied on 5'RACE template switching, a step that introduced a universal primer site along with unique molecular identifiers. cDNA synthesis was primed from both the TCR alpha and TCR beta constant segments. Two PCR steps were used to amplify libraries, with sample barcodes and sequencing adapters being added in the second step. Libraries were sequenced on Illumina HiSeq 2500 (2x100 bp) or NovaSeq (2x150 bp). As for the original processing: Reads were demultiplexed and collapsed into UMI consensus sequences with MIGEC, and V(D)J alignment was performed with MiXCR. Using edgeR on replicate PBMC samples, clonotypes were called vaccine-responding if FDR was below 0.01 and the log2 fold change was above 5 up to day 15. Each bulk clonotype received a CD4 or CD8 identity based on whether the sequenced CD4 or CD8 repertoire contained that clonotype at higher abundance. The public reads were reanalyzed by TCRdb: fastp trimming at Q25, MiXCR alignment, in-frame beta chains only. Duplicate CDR3 protein sequences are folded into a single record with the most common DNA and genes. It is TCRdb's table, rather than the study itself, that gives the V and J calls and clone size. The sample data list 250,000 or so distinct CDR3 sequences, and about 7% of these were observed just once. 0.65% to 0.9% of the sample rests with the top ten.

This TCR derives from a man under 40 who received the YFV17D yellow fever vaccine. Recombination joined TRBV5-1 with TRBJ1-2, with no reliable assignment of the D segment. This specimen was CD4+ T cells sorted from PBMCs, taken 15 days after the yellow fever booster vaccination. The bases read TGCGCCAGCAGCCAAGGATACTATGGCTACACCTTC. It translates to CASSQGYYGYTF.